These 10 T cell receptor beta chains were all obtained from the same sample, sequenced in a study of tumor T cells in aggressive B-cell lymphoma. Sequencing was performed with immunoSEQ multiplex PCR; in TCRdb, only in-frame clones are kept and a portion is missing. This sample yields under 10,000 clones, of which roughly four fifths are seen a single time; around 5.2% belongs to the top ten. The sample comprised tumor tissue. Receptor source: an adult with diffuse large B cell lymphoma.

This clone was detected only once. The chain couples TRBV5-6 to TRBJ2-1; 14 bases match TRBD2. V lost 2 bases and J lost 8; bases outside the gene matches: 6. The CDR3 totals 16 residues. The germline gives CDR1 SGHDT, CDR2 YYEEEE. The CDR3 sequence: CASSLLGLAGVYEQFF. Here the CDR3 DNA reads TGTGCCAGCAGCTTACTGGGACTAGCGGGAGTTTATGAGCAGTTCTTC. The full variable domain, its missing parts supplied by reference TRBV5-6 and TRBJ2-1, is DAGVTQSPTHLIKTRGQQVTLRCSPKSGHDTVSWYQQALGQGPQFIFQYYEEEERQRGNFPDRFSGHQFPNYSSELNVNALLLGDSALYLCASSLLGLAGVYEQFFGPGTRLTVL.

This clone has only one observation. The rearrangement uses TRBV5-1 and TRBJ1-1, with D perhaps TRBD1 (6 bases). This CDR3 spans 15 amino acids. The ends were cut back, 0 bases at V and 3 bases at J, with 12 bases in the middle. From germline, CDR1 is SGHRS and CDR2 YFSETQ. The CDR3 nucleotides are TGCGCCAGCAGCTTGGCCTGGACAGACCACACTGAAGCTTTCTTT. This sequence encodes CASSLAWTDHTEAFF.

The CDR3 coding sequence is TGTGCCAGCAGCCCCCGACAAGCCTTCGCAACTAATGAAAAACTGTTTTTT. Translated: CASSPRQAFATNEKLFF. This chain connects TRBV7-9 to TRBJ1-4; D remains ambiguous. V gave up 5 bases and J gave up 0 bases, with 16 bases separating them. The CDR3 loop spans 17 amino acids. Germline values: CDR1 SEHNR, CDR2 FQNEAQ (reference sequence).

The genes are TRBV7-2 and TRBJ2-2; no reliable D call. The CDR3 runs 15 residues. Looked up from germline, CDR1 is SGHTA and CDR2 is FQGNSA. Trimming pared 1 base from V and 6 bases from J, leaving 12 bases between. CDR3 protein: CASSLEVAEPGELFF. The CDR3 coding sequence is TGTGCCAGCAGCTTAGAGGTAGCTGAACCCGGGGAGCTGTTTTTT.

This clone was observed once. The V call is TRBV9, the J call TRBJ2-7; 7 bases fit TRBD2. The germline gives CDR1 SGDLS, CDR2 YYNGEE. The V and J ends lost 4 bases and 3 bases, in that order; junction bases with no gene match: 16. The CDR3 runs to 17 residues. Here the CDR3 DNA reads TGTGCCAGCAGCCCCGAGTGGCGGGTTGTAGCGGGCTACGAGCAGTACTTC. It yields the protein CASSPEWRVVAGYEQYF.

The gene calls are TRBV9 and TRBJ2-3, with 7 bases matching TRBD1. The CDR3 extends over 15 amino acids. The V gene's germline CDR1 is SGDLS and CDR2 YYNGEE. With 3 bases clipped from V and 0 bases from J, the junction kept 4 bases outside the gene matches. The CDR3, as DNA: TGTGCCAGCAGCGAGACAGGGTTCAGCACAGATACGCAGTATTTT. Its protein is CASSETGFSTDTQYF.

The chain employs TRBV2 and TRBJ2-3, with 12 nucleotides matching TRBD2. V was clipped by 4 bases and J by 2 bases; unmatched bases: 7. This CDR3 has 17 amino acids. Germline-derived CDR1 and CDR2 are SNHLY and FYNNEI. The CDR3 reads CASSVRTSGIHTDTQYF. As DNA, the CDR3 is TGTGCCAGCAGTGTCCGGACTAGCGGGATTCACACAGATACGCAGTATTTT.

The V call is TRBV4-2, the J call TRBJ2-2; 11 nucleotides agree with TRBD2. From germline, CDR1 is LGHNA and CDR2 YNFKEQ. The CDR3 has 16 residues. Trimming cost V 4 bases and J 4 bases; bases outside gene matches: 5. CDR3 region: CASSRTSGRVTGELFF. The CDR3 DNA is TGTGCCAGCAGCCGCACTAGCGGGAGAGTCACCGGGGAGCTGTTTTTT.

This clone occurred a few times. The genes are TRBV5-8 and TRBJ2-1; 7 bases match TRBD1. The germline V gene has CDR1 SGHTS and CDR2 YDEGEE. The CDR3 sequence is 15 residues long. V lost 5 bases and J lost 2; bases outside the gene matches: 7. The CDR3 protein is CASRAGTVPYNEQFF. In DNA, the CDR3 is TGTGCCAGCAGGGCCGGGACAGTTCCCTACAATGAGCAGTTCTTC.

The J gene is TRBJ1-2, the V gene TRBV28; 10 nucleotides line up with TRBD1. Germline V lookup: CDR1 MDHEN, CDR2 SYDVKM. Trimming removed 8 bases from V and 5 bases from J; junction bases left unmatched: 14. The CDR3 sequence is 16 residues long. DNA for the CDR3: TGTGCCAGCGGCCTAACCGGGACAGGGGTGTGGTATGGCTACACCTTC. It is translated as CASGLTGTGVWYGYTF.